One and the same sample provided the 21 T cell receptor beta chains below, sequenced in a study of blood T cell repertoires in COVID-19 (dated by TCRdb to 2020 to 2022). Library preparation employed the immunoSEQ multiplex PCR assay. TCRdb obtained this table from immuneACCESS and retained in-frame rearrangements with V and J assigned. These tables miss some clones; where compared with another copy, unresolved V genes account for less than half of the shortfall, and the remainder is unexplained. The sample table contains some 250,000 clones; only one count was recorded for about 85% of them. About 2% of the sample goes to the ten largest clones. Material for sequencing was peripheral blood. Receptors were obtained from a man aged 25 to 40 who had recovered from COVID-19.

This clone was counted ten times or more. The chain combines TRBV15 with TRBJ2-2; D gene ambiguous. The CDR3 runs to 18 residues. Germline-derived CDR1 and CDR2 are LNHNV and YYDKDF (reference sequence). Trimming took off 1 base at V and 6 bases at J, with 21 bases between the two ends. In nucleotides, the CDR3 is TGTGCCACCAGCAGAGTTGGTGTGGCAGGTGCTCCGTCCGGGGAGCTGTTTTTT. Its translation is CATSRVGVAGAPSGELFF.

This rearrangement joins TRBV9 to TRBJ2-2, with D hard to call. Germline CDR1 is SGDLS and CDR2 is YYNGEE. V was cut by 0 bases and J by 4 bases, with 10 bases left in between. CDR3 size: 15 residues. CDR3: CASSVGPTGTGELFF. The CDR3 DNA is TGTGCCAGCAGCGTAGGGCCGACGGGCACCGGGGAGCTGTTTTTT.

This rearrangement joins TRBV6-5 to TRBJ2-4, with a tentative D call TRBD2 (5 bases). Trimming took 6 bases from V and 7 from J, leaving 13 bases between them. The CDR3 has 13 amino acids. The germline V gene has CDR1 MNHEY and CDR2 SVGAGI. CDR3 loop: CASRGLLGNIQYF. The CDR3, as DNA: TGTGCCAGCAGAGGACTGCTGGGGAACATTCAGTACTTC.

The chain uses TRBV6-2 or TRBV6-3 and TRBJ1-6; D remains unclear. This CDR3 is 17 amino acids long. Trimming left V 5 bases short and J 0 bases short, with 14 bases between. The V gene's germline CDR1 is MNHEY and CDR2 SVGEGT. The CDR3 DNA is TGTGCCAGCAGTGCCCGCTTCGCCAGCTCCTATAATTCACCCCTCCACTTT. Translation: CASSARFASSYNSPLHF.

V gene TRBV11-2 combines with J gene TRBJ2-1, with TRBD1 as a possible D gene (5 bases). The CDR3 sequence is 17 residues long. V was pared by 4 bases and J by 1 base, with 17 bases between. The germline gives CDR1 SGHAT, CDR2 FQNNGV. CDR3 in amino acids: CASSSLHAGWSYNEQFF. CDR3 DNA sequence: TGTGCCAGCAGCTCCCTCCACGCAGGGTGGTCCTACAATGAGCAGTTCTTC.

The J gene is TRBJ1-6, the V gene TRBV25-1, with D perhaps matching TRBD1 (5 bases). The CDR3 has 15 amino acids. V was trimmed by 1 base and J by 8 bases, leaving 12 bases between them. Germline CDR1 is MGHDK and CDR2 is SYGVNS. CDR3 in DNA: TGTGCCAGCAGTGAATCCGCAGGGCGTCATTCACCCCTCCACTTT. Its protein is CASSESAGRHSPLHF.

There are a few counts of this clone. This sequence joins TRBV5-6 and TRBJ1-5; TRBD1 might be the D (5 bases). Germline CDR1 and CDR2: SGHDT and YYEEEE. This CDR3 is 14 amino acids long. Trimming stripped 3 bases from V and 3 bases from J, with 10 bases between. Here the CDR3 DNA reads TGTGCCAGCAGCTCAGGGAGGGCCAATCAGCCCCAGCATTTT. Translating gives CASSSGRANQPQHF.

The V gene is TRBV7-3, the J gene TRBJ2-5; tentatively, D is TRBD2 (6 bases). The CDR3 is 13 residues long. Germline values: CDR1 SGHTA, CDR2 FQGTGA. Trimming cost V 5 bases and J 5 bases, with 12 bases left between them. CDR3 bases: TGTGCCAGCAGCCCGGGGGTACGGGAGACCCAGTACTTC. It translates to CASSPGVRETQYF.

This clone was counted between two and nine times. The chain couples TRBV21-1 to TRBJ1-1; the table gives TRBD1 as D, unverified against the DNA. TRBV21-1 is flagged as a pseudogene. The CDR3 consists of 18 residues. CDR3 protein: CASSTKPQGAGVVTEAFF. The CDR3 DNA reads TGTGCCAGCAGCACAAAGCCCCAGGGGGCAGGGGTTGTTACTGAAGCTTTCTTT.

This clone was seen a handful of times. The chain joins TRBV6-5 to TRBJ2-5, with D maybe TRBD2 (6 bases). V lost 7 bases, J lost 3 bases, and 12 bases lay in between. The CDR3 is made up of 13 amino acids. Germline values: CDR1 MNHEY, CDR2 SVGAGI. This CDR3 is CASNPGGKETQYF. The CDR3 DNA reads as TGTGCCAGCAACCCTGGGGGGAAAGAGACCCAGTACTTC.

The rearrangement joins TRBV28 to TRBJ2-1; 11 nucleotides match TRBD2. The CDR3 has 15 residues. After removal of 5 bases from V and 4 bases from J, the junction contained 4 bases not matched to a gene. Per germline, CDR1 MDHEN and CDR2 SYDVKM. CDR3 residues: CASSIAGGLYNEQFF. Written as DNA, the CDR3 is TGTGCCAGCAGTATAGCGGGGGGGCTTTACAATGAGCAGTTCTTC. Full variable domain (outside the CDR3, taken from reference TRBV28 and TRBJ2-1): DVKVTQSSRYLVKRTGEKVFLECVQDMDHENMFWYRQDPGLGLRLIYFSYDVKMKEKGDIPEGYSVSREKKERFSLILESASTNQTSMYLCASSIAGGLYNEQFFGPGTRLTVL.

The count of this clone is one. CDR3 sequence (DNA): TGTGCCAGCAGCTTGGTGGGCCGCTACACCTTC. Translated, it gives CASSLVGRYTF. This chain links TRBV5-6 with TRBJ1-2; no firm D call. The germline V gene encodes CDR1 SGHDT and CDR2 YYEEEE. This CDR3 region has 11 residues. V was shortened by 0 bases and J by 9 bases, with 6 bases between the two germline ends.

This clone was found a few times. The CDR3 coding sequence is TGTGCCAGCAGTGAGAATTGGGGACAGCGGGGCTACACCTTC. Its protein is CASSENWGQRGYTF. The V and J genes are TRBV2 and TRBJ1-2; 7 nucleotides agree with TRBD1. Unmatched junction bases numbered 9, after V lost 3 bases and J lost 8 bases. The CDR3 contains 14 residues. Germline V gene lookup returns CDR1 SNHLY and CDR2 FYNNEI.

V is TRBV27 and J is TRBJ2-3, with TRBD1 matching over 8 bases. Germline trimming cut 2 bases from V and 2 bases from J; bases unmatched to any gene: 3. CDR3 length: 15 residues. CDR1 is MNHEY and CDR2 is SMNVEV in the germline V gene (reference sequence). In nucleotides, the CDR3 is TGTGCCAGCAGTTTACGGGACAGGACCACAGATACGCAGTATTTT. It yields the protein CASSLRDRTTDTQYF.

This chain joins TRBV28 and TRBJ1-2; D unresolved. This CDR3 region has 14 residues. CDR1 is MDHEN and CDR2 is SYDVKM in the germline V gene. The V and J ends lost 7 bases and 4 bases respectively, with 16 bases between them. The CDR3 DNA sequence: TGTGCCAGCAACTCCATTCAGGATATCTATGGCTACACCTTC. This gives the protein CASNSIQDIYGYTF.

This chain uses TRBV19 with TRBJ1-1, with D maybe TRBD1 (5 bases). The V and J ends lost 4 bases and 0 bases respectively, with 15 bases between them. The CDR3 loop spans 16 amino acids. In germline, CDR1 is LNHDA, CDR2 SQIVND (reference sequence). CDR3 DNA: TGTGCCAGTAGTAAGGATACGGGGGAGGTGAACACTGAAGCTTTCTTT. Protein product: CASSKDTGEVNTEAFF.

The chain recombines TRBV5-5 with TRBJ1-5; 8 bases fit TRBD1. CDR1 SGHKS and CDR2 YYEKEE come from the germline V gene (reference sequence). Trimming took 4 bases from V and 0 from J; bases not matched to a gene: 6. This CDR3 contains 16 residues. The CDR3 loop is CASSIGTGYSNQPQHF. CDR3 coding DNA: TGTGCCAGCAGCATCGGGACAGGTTATAGCAATCAGCCCCAGCATTTT.

V gene TRBV27 combines with J gene TRBJ2-1; possible D gene TRBD1, 6 bases. V lost 8 bases and J lost 4, with 9 bases in between. CDR1 is MNHEY and CDR2 is SMNVEV in the germline V gene (reference sequence). This CDR3 region has 12 residues. The CDR3 sequence: CASVGQYNEQFF. The CDR3 nucleotides are TGTGCCAGCGTTGGACAGTACAATGAGCAGTTCTTC.

CDR3 region: CASSAGLAGGRANNEQFF. CDR3 sequence (DNA): TGTGCCAGCAGCGCGGGACTAGCGGGGGGGAGAGCTAACAATGAGCAGTTCTTC. The chain links TRBV9 to TRBJ2-1, with 16 bases that match TRBD2. From germline, CDR1 is SGDLS and CDR2 YYNGEE. The J segment lost 5 bases and the V segment lost 3 bases, leaving 8 bases of the junction unmatched. This CDR3 region has 18 residues.

The V gene is TRBV5-1, the J gene TRBJ1-6; 9 bases map to TRBD1. The CDR3 is 15 residues long. The ends lost 1 base at V and 8 bases at J; junction bases unmatched: 4. CDR1 SGHRS and CDR2 YFSETQ come from the germline V gene. The CDR3 DNA sequence: TGCGCCAGCAGCTTGTCCGGGACAGGGTATTCACCCCTCCACTTT. It codes for CASSLSGTGYSPLHF.

The rearrangement links TRBV6-6 to TRBJ2-5, with TRBD1 matching over 9 bases. V was clipped by 6 bases and J by 4 bases; unmatched bases: 9. The CDR3 has 15 amino acids. From germline, CDR1 is MNHNY and CDR2 SVGAGI (reference sequence). CDR3 DNA sequence: TGTGCCAGCAGCATGGACAGGGGCAGAGGAGAGACCCAGTACTTC. It is translated as CASSMDRGRGETQYF.